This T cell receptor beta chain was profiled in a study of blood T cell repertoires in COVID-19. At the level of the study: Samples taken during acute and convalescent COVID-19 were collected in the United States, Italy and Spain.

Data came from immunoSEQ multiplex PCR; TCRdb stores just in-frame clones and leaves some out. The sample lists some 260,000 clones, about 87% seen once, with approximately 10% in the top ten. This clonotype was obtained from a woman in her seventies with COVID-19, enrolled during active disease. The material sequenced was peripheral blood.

CDR3 sequence (DNA): TGTGCCAGAAGCCCCGGACTAGCGGGAGGCCCCCACGAATCCTACGAGCAGTACTTC. Protein product: CARSPGLAGGPHESYEQYF. The J gene is TRBJ2-7, the V gene TRBV5-3; 14 positions match TRBD2. TRBV5-3 is an ORF for which the function is uncertain. J gave up 1 base and V 4 bases, and 13 bases lay outside the gene matches. The CDR3 has 19 amino acids.